This T cell receptor beta chain was recovered during a study of T cell responses to AZD1222 COVID-19 vaccine. Here immunoSEQ multiplex PCR was the method, and the copy in TCRdb shows in-frame clones only, minus some. The sample comprises about 150,000 clones, roughly 90% of which are singletons, and around 3.5% rests with the top ten. Trimming removed 3 bases at V and 2 bases at J, with 12 bases between. CDR1 DFQATT and CDR2 SNEGSKA come from the germline V gene (reference sequence). This CDR3 comprises 14 residues. The source is an adult who received the AZD1222 COVID-19 vaccine. This chain connects TRBV20-1 to TRBJ2-3; D is perhaps TRBD1 or TRBD2 (5 bases each). The sequencing here drew on peripheral blood, taken 28 days after the second AZD1222 dose. The CDR3 loop reads CSASWTGPTDTQYF. DNA for the CDR3: TGCAGTGCTAGTTGGACGGGGCCCACAGATACGCAGTATTTT.